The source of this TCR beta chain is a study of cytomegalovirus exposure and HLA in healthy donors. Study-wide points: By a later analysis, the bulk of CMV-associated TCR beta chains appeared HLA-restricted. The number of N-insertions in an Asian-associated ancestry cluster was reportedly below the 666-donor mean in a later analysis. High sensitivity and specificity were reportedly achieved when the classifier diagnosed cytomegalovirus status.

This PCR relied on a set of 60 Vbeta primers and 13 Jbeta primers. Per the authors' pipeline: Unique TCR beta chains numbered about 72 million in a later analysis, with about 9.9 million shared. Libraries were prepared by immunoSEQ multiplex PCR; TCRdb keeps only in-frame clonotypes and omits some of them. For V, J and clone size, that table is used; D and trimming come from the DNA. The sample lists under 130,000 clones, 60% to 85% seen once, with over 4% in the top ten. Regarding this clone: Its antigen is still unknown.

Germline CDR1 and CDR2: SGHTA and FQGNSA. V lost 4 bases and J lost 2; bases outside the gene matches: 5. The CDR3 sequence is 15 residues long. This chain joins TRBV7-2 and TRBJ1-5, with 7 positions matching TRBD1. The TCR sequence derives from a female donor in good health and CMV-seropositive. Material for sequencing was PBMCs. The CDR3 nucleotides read TGTGCCAGCAGCTCGGGGGACAGTCGCAATCAGCCCCAGCATTTT. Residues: CASSSGDSRNQPQHF.